The clone carrying this TCR beta chain was counted between two and nine times. The antigen remains undetermined. Full-length variable regions came from constant-region reverse primers plus semi-nested Nested Universal Primer A PCR. Via MiXCR, TCRdb re-called the 5' RACE reads, giving one row per CDR3 protein. This sample yields about 43,000 distinct CDR3 sequences, of which about a fifth are seen a single time; roughly 4% belongs to the top ten. V lost 3 bases, J lost 1 base, and 7 bases stayed unmatched. CDR3 length: 17 residues. The germline V gene encodes CDR1 SGHRS and CDR2 YFSETQ. Study results and limitations: Tumor-infiltrating Treg TCR alpha and beta sequences overlapped most with tumor naive CD4+ T cells, then blood naive.

Treg sorting used a CD4+CD25+CD127-/low gate. Material for sequencing was Tregs sorted from a lymph node. This clonotype was obtained from a female donor with breast cancer. The chain uses TRBV5-1 and TRBJ1-1; 12 bases map to TRBD1. The CDR3 spells CASSSGTGGSRNTEAFF. CDR3 DNA sequence: TGCGCCAGCAGCTCCGGGACAGGGGGCTCCAGGAACACTGAAGCTTTCTTT.